These 21 T cell receptor beta chains share one sample of origin, sequenced in a study of CD8 T cells in ankylosing spondylitis (dated by TCRdb to about 2017). What the research found in general, with its limitations: Blood from ankylosing spondylitis patients appeared to be characterized by a TCR beta motif made up of under ten highly homologous amino acid variants.

The library was produced with 5' RACE. Sequencing was performed on an Illumina HiSeq 2500. The public reads were reprocessed in TCRdb via fastp at Q25 and MiXCR, keeping in-frame beta chains. Every distinct CDR3 protein forms one entry, paired with its most common genes and DNA. This sample has about 540,000 distinct CDR3 sequences in its table, and about 13% of those were observed once. The top ten constitute approximately 7% of the sample. Antigens of these TCRs are unknown. Material for sequencing was blood, either unsorted or a sorted T cell fraction (not recorded which). All receptors derive from a male donor with ankylosing spondylitis.

CDR3 sequence reads: CSASFGPSGQETQYF. The DNA for the CDR3 is TGCAGCGCCTCGTTTGGGCCTAGCGGGCAAGAGACCCAGTACTTC. V and J are TRBV20-1 and TRBJ2-5; TRBD2 aligns across 8 bases. The CDR3 loop spans 15 amino acids. Germline values: CDR1 DFQATT, CDR2 SNEGSKA (reference sequence).

This clonotype came up many times. The chain recombines TRBV20-1 with TRBJ2-7; 12 bases line up with TRBD2. J lost 2 bases, V lost 5 bases, and 4 bases had no gene match. Germline-derived CDR1 and CDR2 are DFQATT and SNEGSKA (reference sequence). The CDR3 has 14 amino acids. This CDR3 is CSAPGLAGTYEQYF. CDR3 bases: TGCAGTGCTCCAGGACTAGCGGGAACCTACGAGCAGTACTTC.

This clonotype came up a few times. V is TRBV6-2 or TRBV6-3 and J is TRBJ2-2; unclear D gene. Germline-derived CDR1 and CDR2 are MNHEY and SVGEGT. Trimming left V 2 bases short and J 5 bases short, with 3 bases between. The CDR3 runs 12 residues. The CDR3 protein is CASSYSTGELFF. CDR3 DNA sequence: TGTGCCAGCAGTTACAGTACCGGGGAGCTGTTTTTT.

This clonotype has only a few counts. The V and J genes are TRBV5-1 and TRBJ2-5; weak D call: TRBD2 (6 bases). This CDR3 is built from 15 residues. Deletions cut 0 bases from V and 0 bases from J, with 9 bases between. Germline V lookup: CDR1 SGHRS, CDR2 YFSETQ. CDR3 nucleotide sequence: TGCGCCAGCAGCTTGGATGGGGGGAACCAAGAGACCCAGTACTTC. Translated: CASSLDGGNQETQYF.

In this sample, this clonotype turned up a few times. The chain carries TRBV11-2 and TRBJ2-7; 7 bases align to TRBD2. Unmatched junction bases numbered 10, after V lost 5 bases and J lost 3 bases. Germline CDR1 and CDR2: SGHAT and FQNNGV. This CDR3 is 15 amino acids long. Written as DNA, the CDR3 is TGTGCCAGCAGCAGCGGGACTGGACTAAACTACGAGCAGTACTTC. Encoded protein: CASSSGTGLNYEQYF.

This clonotype was seen a handful of times. The rearrangement links TRBV5-1 to TRBJ1-1; D remains unclear. V was trimmed by 0 bases and J by 2 bases, leaving 11 bases between them. Germline V CDR1 and CDR2: SGHRS, YFSETQ. The CDR3 covers 15 residues. CDR3 in amino acids: CASSLGPPSNTEAFF. Here the CDR3 DNA reads TGCGCCAGCAGCTTGGGGCCCCCAAGCAACACTGAAGCTTTCTTT.

Of note for this clonotype: This may be a read error, as it is one base from a much larger clone. The DNA is omitted, as the CDR3 cannot be located on it reliably, and the CDR3 follows TCRdb's listing. The J gene is TRBJ2-1, the V gene TRBV27; the table calls TRBD2, which could not be checked here. With termini counted, the CDR3 has 15 amino acids. Germline V gene sequence: CDR1 MNHEY, CDR2 SMNVEV (reference sequence). CDR3 sequence: CASIPWASGSNEQIF.

The chain carries TRBV12-3 or TRBV12-4 and TRBJ2-3; D unclear. CDR3 length: 11 residues. Trimming took 6 bases from V and 5 from J, leaving 6 bases between them. The DNA for the CDR3 is TGTGCCAGCAGAAGTAGAGATACGCAGTATTTT. This encodes CASRSRDTQYF.

The chain recombines TRBV6-1 with TRBJ2-2; TRBD2 matches at 7 bases. V was clipped by 6 bases and J by 7 bases; unmatched bases: 8. The V gene's germline CDR1 is MNHNS and CDR2 SASEGT. The CDR3 spans 14 residues. The CDR3 DNA sequence: TGTGCCAGCAGAACCGAGCGGGACGGCGGGGAGCTGTTTTTT. Its translation is CASRTERDGGELFF.

In its sample, this clonotype was seen a few times. V is TRBV6-5 and J is TRBJ2-7, with 9 bases lining up with TRBD2. Trimming at V came to 4 bases and at J to 3 bases, leaving 4 bases not matched to a gene. The CDR3 runs 14 residues. Germline CDR1 MNHEY, CDR2 SVGAGI. The CDR3 DNA sequence: TGTGCCAGCAGTTTGTGGACTAGCGACTACGAGCAGTACGTC. Protein product: CASSLWTSDYEQYV.

CDR3 sequence reads: CASSQQQGVWNEQFF. CDR3 in DNA: TGTGCCAGCAGCCAACAACAGGGGGTTTGGAATGAGCAGTTCTTC. The chain recombines TRBV14 with TRBJ2-1, with 8 nucleotides matching TRBD1. This CDR3 has 15 residues. Germline CDR1 reads SGHDN; CDR2 reads FVKESK. V trimming: 2 bases; J trimming: 7 bases; junction bases outside the gene matches: 7.

V usage is TRBV5-4 and J usage is TRBJ1-5; D might be TRBD1 (5 bases). Trimming took 4 bases from V and 5 from J, leaving 13 bases between them. Per germline, CDR1 SGHNT and CDR2 YYREEE (reference sequence). The CDR3 is 14 residues long. CDR3 nucleotide sequence: TGTGCCAGCAGCCCAGAAGGGACGGATCAGCCCCAGCATTTT. Translating it yields CASSPEGTDQPQHF. The entire variable domain, with the rest obtained from reference TRBV5-4 and TRBJ1-5, is as follows: ETGVTQSPTHLIKTRGQQVTLRCSSQSGHNTVSWYQQALGQGPQFIFQYYREEENGRGNFPPRFSGLQFPNYSSELNVNALELDDSALYLCASSPEGTDQPQHFGDGTRLSIL.

Note on this clonotype: A read error may explain this, as a much larger clone is one base away. The chain carries TRBV14 and TRBJ2-1, with TRBD2 matching 10 bases. The CDR3 is 18 residues long. Germline V CDR1 and CDR2: SGHDN, FVKESK. Unmatched junction bases numbered 14, after V lost 4 bases and J lost 5 bases. The CDR3 nucleotides are TGTGCCAGCAGCCCATCCGGGACTAGCGATTATTTAAACAATGAGCAGTTCTTC. Amino acid sequence: CASSPSGTSDYLNNEQFF.

A few counts support this clonotype. The V call is TRBV14, the J call TRBJ2-1, with TRBD1 matching 7 bases. The germline V gene encodes CDR1 SGHDN and CDR2 FVKESK. CDR3 length: 15 residues. J was trimmed by 7 bases and V by 4 bases; bases with no gene match: 10. The DNA of the CDR3 is TGTGCCAGCAGCCGAGGACGGGACAGCTTAAATGAGCAGTTCTTC. Translation: CASSRGRDSLNEQFF.

The V call is TRBV2, the J call TRBJ1-1, with D possibly matching TRBD1 (6 bases). V was pared by 6 bases and J by 4 bases, with 15 bases between. Germline assignment: CDR1 SNHLY and CDR2 FYNNEI. This CDR3 region has 14 residues. The CDR3 protein is CASRPVGGRTEAFF. The CDR3 coding sequence is TGTGCCAGCAGGCCTGTTGGGGGCCGCACTGAAGCTTTCTTT.

The chain combines TRBV5-1 with TRBJ2-3; no firm D call. The germline V and J ends were trimmed by 3 bases and 0 bases, with 8 bases remaining between them. The CDR3 sequence is 14 residues long. Germline CDR1 reads SGHRS; CDR2 reads YFSETQ. The chain's CDR3 is CASSSATSTDTQYF. CDR3 coding DNA: TGCGCCAGCAGCTCGGCTACAAGCACAGATACGCAGTATTTT. Looking up the rest from reference TRBV5-1 and TRBJ2-3 gives the full variable domain: KAGVTQTPRYLIKTRGQQVTLSCSPISGHRSVSWYQQTPGQGLQFLFEYFSETQRNKGNFPGRFSGRQFSNSRSEMNVSTLELGDSALYLCASSSATSTDTQYFGPGTRLTVL.

This clonotype was picked up many times. CDR3 in amino acids: CASSPRGTVAKNIQYF. The CDR3 DNA reads as TGTGCCAGCAGTCCCAGGGGGACCGTAGCCAAAAACATTCAGTACTTC. The chain couples TRBV12-3 or TRBV12-4 to TRBJ2-4; 7 bases are a match to TRBD1. J lost 0 bases, V lost 5 bases, and 7 bases had no gene match. This CDR3 is built from 16 residues.

This clonotype was counted a few times. The chain is built from TRBV7-9 and TRBJ2-1; 8 bases align to TRBD2. J gave up 8 bases and V 2 bases, and 11 bases lay outside the gene matches. In germline, CDR1 is SEHNR, CDR2 FQNEAQ (reference sequence). The CDR3 extends over 16 amino acids. The CDR3 sequence: CASSLRSGSFFDEQFF. Written as DNA, the CDR3 is TGTGCCAGCAGCTTAAGGAGCGGGAGCTTTTTCGATGAGCAGTTCTTC.

V usage is TRBV7-2 and J usage is TRBJ2-3, with 8 bases lining up with TRBD2. The ends lost 1 base at V and 0 bases at J; junction bases unmatched: 3. CDR1 and CDR2 from the germline V gene are SGHTA and FQGNSA. This CDR3 is 16 amino acids long. CDR3 DNA sequence: TGTGCCAGCAGCTTAGGTCCTAGCGGGAGCACAGATACGCAGTATTTT. This codes for CASSLGPSGSTDTQYF.

The chain has TRBV3-1 and TRBJ2-7, with D perhaps being TRBD1 or TRBD2 (6 bases each). CDR1 and CDR2 (germline): LGHDT, YNNKEL (reference sequence). Between the trimmed V and J ends, which lost 0 bases and 2 bases, there was a span of 11 bases. The CDR3 is 15 amino acids. The CDR3 loop is CASSQDEGGPYEQYF. The CDR3 bases are TGTGCCAGCAGCCAAGATGAGGGGGGCCCCTACGAGCAGTACTTC.

The rearrangement uses TRBV3-1 and TRBJ1-1; D might be TRBD1 (6 bases). The V end lost 1 base, the J end lost 9 bases, and 15 bases lay between the germline ends. CDR1 and CDR2 from the germline V gene are LGHDT and YNNKEL (reference sequence). The CDR3 runs 14 residues. Here the CDR3 DNA reads TGTGCCAGCAGCCAAGGACCGGGGGCAGCTAAAGCTTTCTTT. Its translation: CASSQGPGAAKAFF.